These T cell receptor beta chains were read from a single sample in a study of T cell changes during pregnancy in multiple sclerosis. Clones were sequenced by immunoSEQ multiplex PCR, and TCRdb holds only the in-frame ones, with some missing. The sample comprises about 59,000 clones, approximately 92% of which are singletons, and 0.36% rests with the top ten. The sample consisted of CD4+ T cells from peripheral blood mononuclear cells, taken before pregnancy. Source of these receptors: a female donor with multiple sclerosis, enrolled in a pregnancy study. CDR3s include the opening cysteine and the closing phenylalanine or tryptophan. A D gene is named only where the DNA matches it firmly. Not all rows give a size; the values are once, few, many and, for expanded clones, a class.

d_gene: .; v_gene: TRBV18; abundance: .; j_gene: TRBJ2-3; CDR3nt: TGTGCCAGCTCCTCCAGCACAGATACGCAGTATTTT; CDR3aa: CASSSSTDTQYF
d_gene: .; v_gene: TRBV25-1; abundance: once; j_gene: TRBJ2-5; CDR3nt: TGTGCCAGCAGTGAATTCGGACAGCCCATGGCAGAGACCCAGTACTTC; CDR3aa: CASSEFGQPMAETQYF
d_gene: .; v_gene: TRBV5-7; abundance: .; j_gene: TRBJ1-5; CDR3nt: TGTGCCAGCAGCTTGGATGCAGGCCCGTCATGCAATCAGCCCCAGCATTTT; CDR3aa: CASSLDAGPSCNQPQHF
d_gene: .; v_gene: TRBV5-1; abundance: .; j_gene: TRBJ2-3; CDR3nt: TGCGCCAGCAGCTTCGGGCAGGGCACCGGTAGAGTAAGCCCAGATACGCAGTATTTT; CDR3aa: CASSFGQGTGRVSPDTQYF
d_gene: TRBD2; v_gene: TRBV29-1; abundance: .; j_gene: TRBJ2-1; CDR3nt: TGCAGCGCCGAGGGACTAGCGGGAGGTTCCAATGAGCAGTTCTTC; CDR3aa: CSAEGLAGGSNEQFF
d_gene: .; v_gene: TRBV11-3; abundance: .; j_gene: TRBJ1-2; CDR3nt: TGTGCCAGCAGCTTAGTGATGGGGGGGCGCGACTATGGCTACACCTTC; CDR3aa: CASSLVMGGRDYGYTF
d_gene: .; v_gene: TRBV28; abundance: .; j_gene: TRBJ2-7; CDR3nt: TGTGCGACCGCGCGGACAGAAATCGACGAGCAGTACTTC; CDR3aa: CATARTEIDEQYF
d_gene: TRBD1; v_gene: TRBV6-6; abundance: .; j_gene: TRBJ2-7; CDR3nt: TGTGCCAGCAGTTACCCAGGGGGAGAGCAGTACTTC; CDR3aa: CASSYPGGEQYF
d_gene: .; v_gene: TRBV11-3; abundance: .; j_gene: TRBJ2-5; CDR3nt: TGTGCCAGCAGCTTACGGGGTGGGGGGGAGACCCAGTACTTC; CDR3aa: CASSLRGGGETQYF
d_gene: .; v_gene: TRBV13; abundance: .; j_gene: TRBJ2-7; CDR3nt: TGTGCCAGCAGCCTCGTCTACGAGCAGTACTTC; CDR3aa: CASSLVYEQYF
d_gene: .; v_gene: TRBV28; abundance: .; j_gene: TRBJ1-2; CDR3nt: TGTGCCAGCAGTTCATCCAACTATGGCTACACCTTC; CDR3aa: CASSSSNYGYTF
d_gene: .; v_gene: TRBV28; abundance: .; j_gene: TRBJ1-4; CDR3nt: TGTGCCAGCAGTTCCCCCACGGTTAATGAAAAACTGTTTTTT; CDR3aa: CASSSPTVNEKLFF
d_gene: TRBD1; v_gene: TRBV9; abundance: once; j_gene: TRBJ2-3; CDR3nt: TGTGCCAGCAGCGCCGGGACAGGGAAAATTAGCACAGATACGCAGTATTTT; CDR3aa: CASSAGTGKISTDTQYF
d_gene: TRBD2; v_gene: TRBV18; abundance: .; j_gene: TRBJ2-3; CDR3nt: TGTGCCAGCTCCACCTTGGGAAGCGGGAGGGCCGCTGATACGCAGTATTTT; CDR3aa: CASSTLGSGRAADTQYF
d_gene: TRBD2; v_gene: TRBV7-2; abundance: .; j_gene: TRBJ2-3; CDR3nt: TGTGCCAGCAGCTTTATTGGGACTAGCGGGAGCACAGATACGCAGTATTTT; CDR3aa: CASSFIGTSGSTDTQYF
d_gene: .; v_gene: TRBV27; abundance: .; j_gene: TRBJ2-7; CDR3nt: TGTGCCAGCAGTTTTAGGAGCCCGTCCTCCTCCGAGCAGTACTTC; CDR3aa: CASSFRSPSSSEQYF
d_gene: TRBD2; v_gene: TRBV5-4; abundance: .; j_gene: TRBJ2-5; CDR3nt: TGTGCCAGCAGCTTAGGACTAGCGGGAGTGGAGACCCAGTACTTC; CDR3aa: CASSLGLAGVETQYF
d_gene: TRBD2; v_gene: TRBV5-1; abundance: .; j_gene: TRBJ2-3; CDR3nt: TGCGCCAGCAGCATCGGACTAGCGGTTGGTGCCACAGATACGCAGTATTTT; CDR3aa: CASSIGLAVGATDTQYF
d_gene: .; v_gene: TRBV7-2; abundance: .; j_gene: TRBJ1-3; CDR3nt: TGTGCCAGCAGCCCCCCGGGGGGGGAGAGAAACACCATATATTTT; CDR3aa: CASSPPGGERNTIYF
d_gene: .; v_gene: TRBV19; abundance: once; j_gene: TRBJ2-1; CDR3nt: TGTGCCAGTAGTAACGGCCAGGGATCTTACAATGAGCAGTTCTTC; CDR3aa: CASSNGQGSYNEQFF
d_gene: .; v_gene: TRBV20-1; abundance: few; j_gene: TRBJ1-1; CDR3nt: TGCAGTGCTAGTCCACAGTATGAAGCTTTCTTT; CDR3aa: CSASPQYEAFF
d_gene: .; v_gene: TRBV9; abundance: once; j_gene: TRBJ1-1; CDR3nt: TGTGCCAGCAGCGGGCGGACAGAGGTAGGCACTGAAGCTTTCTTT; CDR3aa: CASSGRTEVGTEAFF
d_gene: .; v_gene: TRBV7-8; abundance: .; j_gene: TRBJ2-7; CDR3nt: TGTGCCAGCAGCTTAGCTCGGAGCTCCTACGAGCAGTACTTC; CDR3aa: CASSLARSSYEQYF
d_gene: TRBD1; v_gene: TRBV7-9; abundance: .; j_gene: TRBJ1-1; CDR3nt: TGTGCCAGCAGGGCCGGGACAGGGTCCCCCACTGAAGCTTTCTTT; CDR3aa: CASRAGTGSPTEAFF
d_gene: TRBD2; v_gene: TRBV29-1; abundance: .; j_gene: TRBJ2-5; CDR3nt: TGCAGCACCAAAACAAGCGGGGGTCAAGAGACCCAGTACTTC; CDR3aa: CSTKTSGGQETQYF
d_gene: TRBD2; v_gene: TRBV7-3; abundance: .; j_gene: TRBJ2-1; CDR3nt: TGTGCCAGCAGCTCTGCCCTTAGCGGGGGCTACAATGAGCAGTTCTTC; CDR3aa: CASSSALSGGYNEQFF
d_gene: TRBD1; v_gene: TRBV6-1; abundance: .; j_gene: TRBJ2-7; CDR3nt: TGTGCCAGCATTTGGGGGACAGTTTCCTACGAGCAGTACTTC; CDR3aa: CASIWGTVSYEQYF
d_gene: TRBD2; v_gene: TRBV11-2; abundance: .; j_gene: TRBJ2-3; CDR3nt: TGTGCCAGCAGCTTAGGGACTAGGAGTTTCGGCACAGATACGCAGTATTTT; CDR3aa: CASSLGTRSFGTDTQYF
d_gene: .; v_gene: TRBV5-1; abundance: .; j_gene: TRBJ1-2; CDR3nt: TGCGCCAGCAGCTTGGCAGGATATGGCTACACCTTC; CDR3aa: CASSLAGYGYTF
d_gene: .; v_gene: TRBV6-5; abundance: once; j_gene: TRBJ2-3; CDR3nt: TGTGCCAGCAGTTACGGTGCAGGTCGCACAGATACGCAGTATTTT; CDR3aa: CASSYGAGRTDTQYF
d_gene: TRBD1; v_gene: TRBV5-1; abundance: few; j_gene: TRBJ2-5; CDR3nt: TGCGCCAGCAGCGGAGGGACAGGGGGCTACCAAGAGACCCAGTACTTC; CDR3aa: CASSGGTGGYQETQYF
d_gene: TRBD1; v_gene: TRBV29-1; abundance: .; j_gene: TRBJ1-2; CDR3nt: TGCAGCGTTGAAGTTCTGGCAGGGGGCGCCTATGGCTACACCTTC; CDR3aa: CSVEVLAGGAYGYTF
d_gene: TRBD2; v_gene: TRBV11-2; abundance: once; j_gene: TRBJ2-5; CDR3nt: TGTGCCAGCAGCTTAGGGACTAGCGCTATAGAGACCCAGTACTTC; CDR3aa: CASSLGTSAIETQYF
d_gene: .; v_gene: TRBV19; abundance: .; j_gene: TRBJ2-1; CDR3nt: TGTGCCAGTAGTATAGGACTAGACCCGAATGAGCAGTTCTTC; CDR3aa: CASSIGLDPNEQFF
d_gene: TRBD1; v_gene: TRBV5-1; abundance: .; j_gene: TRBJ1-3; CDR3nt: TGCGCCAGCAGCTTGGGCAGGGGGGCATCAATGGGCTCTGGAAACACCATATATTTT; CDR3aa: CASSLGRGASMGSGNTIYF
d_gene: .; v_gene: TRBV23-1; abundance: .; j_gene: TRBJ2-6; CDR3nt: TGCGCCAGCAGTCAACGGGGGAAATCTGGGGCCAACGTCCTGACTTTC; CDR3aa: CASSQRGKSGANVLTF
d_gene: .; v_gene: TRBV7-2; abundance: .; j_gene: TRBJ1-2; CDR3nt: TGTGCCCAGCTTAGAGGGCTACACCCGGGGGAAGGCTACACCTTC; CDR3aa: CAQLRGLHPGEGYTF
d_gene: TRBD2; v_gene: TRBV28; abundance: .; j_gene: TRBJ2-1; CDR3nt: TGTGCCAGCAGTTTGCAGGGACTAGCGGGAGACAATGAGCAGTTCTTC; CDR3aa: CASSLQGLAGDNEQFF
d_gene: TRBD2; v_gene: TRBV29-1; abundance: .; j_gene: TRBJ2-3; CDR3nt: TGCAGCGTGGGGGCCACTAGCGGGACGACAGATACGCAGTATTTT; CDR3aa: CSVGATSGTTDTQYF
d_gene: TRBD1; v_gene: TRBV7-3; abundance: .; j_gene: TRBJ2-1; CDR3nt: TGTGCCAGCAGCCTACTCGGGACAGGGGTAGCCGATGAGCAGTTCTTC; CDR3aa: CASSLLGTGVADEQFF
d_gene: .; v_gene: TRBV7-2; abundance: .; j_gene: TRBJ2-1; CDR3nt: TGTGCCAGCAGCTTAGCGAGGGGGAGTTATTACAATGAGCAGTTCTTC; CDR3aa: CASSLARGSYYNEQFF
d_gene: .; v_gene: TRBV28; abundance: .; j_gene: TRBJ2-7; CDR3nt: TGTGCCAGCAGTTTTCCTTCGACAGGACTGCGTATAGGAGAGCAGTACTTC; CDR3aa: CASSFPSTGLRIGEQYF
d_gene: .; v_gene: TRBV7-8; abundance: .; j_gene: TRBJ1-6; CDR3nt: TGTGCCAGCAGCCCTGGGGCCGAAAATTCACCCCTCCACTTT; CDR3aa: CASSPGAENSPLHF